Shown below are 13 T cell receptor beta chains from a single sample sequenced in a study of blood T cells in healthy people across ages. Primed by a sample-barcoded 5' primer and a J-beta primer mix, a second PCR proceeded for 7 to 11 cycles. Using its own MiXCR run on the 5' RACE reads, TCRdb lists one record per CDR3 protein. Of hundreds of thousands of distinct CDR3 sequences listed, under 30% are singletons. Material: blood. The receptors come from a woman of 80 years or more in good health.

The table lists this clonotype with a few counts. This chain joins TRBV12-3 or TRBV12-4 and TRBJ2-3; D is ambiguous. The CDR3 contains 19 residues. V dropped 4 bases and J dropped 0 bases, with 23 bases sitting between them. CDR3 in DNA: TGTGCCAGCAGTTCCGACGCAGCTACCCACCTCTATAGCACAGATACGCAGTATTTT. The encoded protein is CASSSDAATHLYSTDTQYF.

This chain connects TRBV7-8 to TRBJ1-1, with 7 bases identical to TRBD1. J lost 4 bases, V lost 3 bases, and 5 bases had no gene match. Germline-derived CDR1 and CDR2 are SGHVS and FQNEAQ. CDR3 length: 14 residues. This CDR3 reads CASSFQGGFTEAFF. The CDR3, as DNA: TGTGCCAGCAGCTTCCAGGGGGGGTTCACTGAAGCTTTCTTT.

V gene TRBV30 combines with J gene TRBJ1-2; TRBD1 aligns across 9 bases. Germline V lookup: CDR1 GTSNPN, CDR2 SVGIG (reference sequence). This CDR3 spans 15 amino acids. The V segment lost 0 bases and the J segment 2 bases; nucleotides outside the gene matches: 4. As DNA, the CDR3 is TGTGCCTGGAGTGTACTTGACAGGGGGAACTATGGCTACACCTTC. It is translated as CAWSVLDRGNYGYTF.

Turning to this clonotype: A much larger clone lies a single base off, so this may be a read error. This sequence joins TRBV11-2 and TRBJ2-7, with D tentatively TRBD2 (7 bases). CDR3 length equals 16 residues. Germline V gives CDR1 SGHAT, CDR2 FQNNGV. V was trimmed by 5 bases and J by 6 bases, leaving 23 bases between them. The CDR3 DNA reads as TGTGCCAGCAGCACACCTTTAGGGGGGGTTACCCTCGAGCAGTACTTC. It encodes CASSTPLGGVTLEQYF.

This clonotype was found many times. The chain combines TRBV12-3 or TRBV12-4 with TRBJ2-3, with a weak D call TRBD2 (7 bases). The CDR3 loop spans 15 amino acids. V lost 3 bases, J lost 2 bases, and 12 bases lay in between. CDR3 residues: CASSFEGGPTDTQYF. The CDR3, as DNA: TGTGCCAGCAGTTTTGAGGGGGGGCCCACAGATACGCAGTATTTT.

This chain connects TRBV20-1 to TRBJ1-5, with TRBD1 as a possible D gene (5 bases). The V gene lost 0 bases and the J gene lost 4 bases, with 13 bases spanning the gap. The CDR3 is 15 amino acids. Germline loops: CDR1 DFQATT, CDR2 SNEGSKA (reference sequence). The CDR3 spells CSAREGGTTNQPQHF. The CDR3 DNA reads as TGCAGTGCTAGAGAAGGTGGGACCACGAATCAGCCCCAGCATTTT.

This clonotype was observed many times. The chain couples TRBV20-1 to TRBJ2-5; no definite D call. CDR1 is DFQATT, CDR2 SNEGSKA, per germline (reference sequence). Trimming shortened V by 6 bases and J by 4 bases, and 15 bases separated the two germline ends. The CDR3 runs to 13 residues. The CDR3 DNA follows: TGCAGTGCAGCCGGGCCAAAGGGAGAGACCCAGTACTTC. Its translation is CSAAGPKGETQYF.

This clonotype was found a few times. V gene TRBV3-1 combines with J gene TRBJ2-1; TRBD2 aligns across 11 bases. The ends lost 3 bases at V and 8 bases at J; junction bases unmatched: 12. Germline V gene lookup returns CDR1 LGHDT and CDR2 YNNKEL (reference sequence). CDR3 length: 17 amino acids. This CDR3 reads CASSHGLAGGSRDEQFF. CDR3 bases: TGTGCCAGCAGCCATGGGTTAGCGGGGGGGTCCCGCGATGAGCAGTTCTTC.

This clonotype was seen more than once but under ten times. This sequence joins TRBV14 and TRBJ1-6; 7 nucleotides line up with TRBD1. Trimming took 2 bases from V and 7 from J; bases not matched to a gene: 14. In germline, CDR1 is SGHDN, CDR2 FVKESK. This CDR3 region has 18 residues. CDR3 coding DNA: TGTGCCAGCAGCCAACGCATAGGGGGCCAGGGTGGAAATTCACCCCTCCACTTT. Its translation is CASSQRIGGQGGNSPLHF.

About this clonotype: A much bigger clone sits one base away, suggesting this may be a read error. V usage is TRBV2 and J usage is TRBJ2-7, with D unresolved. Per the germline V gene, CDR1 is SNHLY and CDR2 is FYNNEI. The CDR3 has 14 residues. As DNA, the CDR3 is TGTGCCAGCAGTGAAGAGACCGCGGCCTACAAGCAGTACTTC. It codes for CASSEETAAYKQYF.

This clonotype appeared many times. This sequence joins TRBV27 and TRBJ1-5; 7 bases agree with TRBD1. The CDR3 runs 16 residues. CDR1 and CDR2 (germline): MNHEY, SMNVEV (reference sequence). J gave up 0 bases and V 2 bases, and 4 bases lay outside the gene matches. CDR3 in DNA: TGTGCCAGCAGTTTAGCGGCAGGGGGTAGCAATCAGCCCCAGCATTTT. Amino acid sequence: CASSLAAGGSNQPQHF.

This clonotype has only a few counts. This may arise from a read error, as a much more abundant clone is one base away. CDR3 region: CASSRSSLTGLQEAQYF. The CDR3 DNA reads as TGTGCCAGCAGCAGATCCTCCTTAACAGGGTTACAAGAGGCCCAGTACTTC. The V and J genes are TRBV9 and TRBJ2-5, with D perhaps TRBD1 (6 bases). From germline, CDR1 is SGDLS and CDR2 YYNGEE. The CDR3 consists of 17 residues.

The rearrangement links TRBV5-6 to TRBJ2-2; possible D gene TRBD2, 6 bases. The CDR3 extends over 16 amino acids. Germline CDR1 reads SGHDT; CDR2 reads YYEEEE. Trimming took 4 bases from V and 0 from J, leaving 13 bases between them. CDR3 DNA sequence: TGTGCCAGCAGCCCTATTGGGGGGACGAACACCGGGGAGCTGTTTTTT. It yields the protein CASSPIGGTNTGELFF. Using reference TRBV5-6 and TRBJ2-2 for the parts outside the CDR3, the full variable domain is DAGVTQSPTHLIKTRGQQVTLRCSPKSGHDTVSWYQQALGQGPQFIFQYYEEEERQRGNFPDRFSGHQFPNYSSELNVNALLLGDSALYLCASSPIGGTNTGELFFGEGSRLTVL.